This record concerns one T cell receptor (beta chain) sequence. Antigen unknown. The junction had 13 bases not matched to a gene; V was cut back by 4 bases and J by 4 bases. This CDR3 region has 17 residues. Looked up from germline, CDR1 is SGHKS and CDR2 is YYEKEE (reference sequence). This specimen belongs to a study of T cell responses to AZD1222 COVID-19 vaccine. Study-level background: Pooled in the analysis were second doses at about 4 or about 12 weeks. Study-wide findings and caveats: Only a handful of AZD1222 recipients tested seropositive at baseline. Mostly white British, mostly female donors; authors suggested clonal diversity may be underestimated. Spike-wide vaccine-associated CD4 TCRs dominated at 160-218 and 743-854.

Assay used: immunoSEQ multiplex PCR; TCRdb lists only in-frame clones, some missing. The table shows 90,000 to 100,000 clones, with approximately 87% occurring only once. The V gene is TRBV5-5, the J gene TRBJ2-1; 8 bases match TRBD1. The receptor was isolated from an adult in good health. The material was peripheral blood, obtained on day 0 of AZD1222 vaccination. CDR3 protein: CASSPPPGQEIYNEQFF. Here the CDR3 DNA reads TGTGCCAGCAGCCCCCCCCCGGGACAGGAAATATACAATGAGCAGTTCTTC.